This TCR beta chain derives from a study of CD8 T cells in ankylosing spondylitis. Study-wide results and limits: Prior work had noted some motif variants in reactive arthritis blood and synovial fluid. In ankylosing spondylitis patients, matched synovial fluid reportedly showed significant enrichment of disease-linked clones. Characteristic, it appeared, of ankylosing spondylitis blood was a TCR beta motif of roughly eight highly homologous variants.

Libraries of TCR beta came from quantitative 5'-RACE with molecular barcodes. Each CDR3 protein is one row after TCRdb ran MiXCR on the 5' RACE reads. The profile shows a few hundred thousand distinct CDR3 sequences, 18% of them singletons. This clonotype was seen ten or more times. The antigen remains undetermined. This CDR3 has 17 amino acids. The V and J ends lost 0 bases and 4 bases, in that order; junction bases with no gene match: 5. The V gene's germline CDR1 is ENHRY and CDR2 SYGVKD. The V and J genes are TRBV10-3 and TRBJ2-1; 11 bases fit TRBD2. The clonotype comes from a male donor with ankylosing spondylitis or in good health (not recorded which). The specimen sequenced was blood, either unsorted or a sorted T cell fraction (not recorded which). The chain's CDR3 is CAISESLGTSGYNEQFF. CDR3 nucleotide sequence: TGTGCCATCAGTGAGTCTTTAGGGACTAGCGGTTACAATGAGCAGTTCTTC.